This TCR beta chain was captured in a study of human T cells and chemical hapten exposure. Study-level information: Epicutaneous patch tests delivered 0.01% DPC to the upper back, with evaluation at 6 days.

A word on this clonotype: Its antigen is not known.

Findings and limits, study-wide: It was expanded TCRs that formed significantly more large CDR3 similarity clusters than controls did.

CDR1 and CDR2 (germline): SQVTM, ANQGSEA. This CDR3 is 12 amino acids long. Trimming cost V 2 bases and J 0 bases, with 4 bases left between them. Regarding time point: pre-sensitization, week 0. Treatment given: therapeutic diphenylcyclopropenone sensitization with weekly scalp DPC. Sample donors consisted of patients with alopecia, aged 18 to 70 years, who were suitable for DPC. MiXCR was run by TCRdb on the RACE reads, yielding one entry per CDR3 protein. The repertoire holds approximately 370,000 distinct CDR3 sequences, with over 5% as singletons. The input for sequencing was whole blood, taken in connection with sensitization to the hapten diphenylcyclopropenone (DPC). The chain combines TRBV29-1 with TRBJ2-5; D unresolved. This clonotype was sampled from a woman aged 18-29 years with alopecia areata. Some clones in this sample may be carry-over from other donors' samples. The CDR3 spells CSVETDQETQYF. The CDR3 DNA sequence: TGCAGCGTTGAAACAGACCAAGAGACCCAGTACTTC.